This TCR beta chain was sequenced in a study of blood T cells in healthy people across ages (dated by TCRdb to between 2015 and 2017). Context from the whole study: In model experiments, template switching captured roughly one uniquely barcoded TCR beta cDNA molecule for every two T cells. Age-related changes in TCR beta repertoire diversity were measured in the study by deep sequencing normalized with unique cDNA molecular identifiers. The donors were divided into four age groups: young (average approximately 17 years), middle-aged (about 40), aged (62) and long-lived (roughly 86). The study analyzed two additional independent replicas of 1 million unique cDNA reads from the same blood draw for two donors, one aged 18 to 30 and one aged 80 or older.

Findings and caveats that apply to the study as a whole: Observed TCR beta diversity correlated strongly with the percentage of naive T cells measured by flow cytometry. Estimates of total diversity based on one million sequenced T cells were considered lower bounds and underestimates. The long-lived group showed more naive CD4+ T cells, fewer expanded clones and increased TCR diversity than the aged group, suggesting age selection. The CMV infection status of donors was not known, potentially confounding age-related changes in expanded clonotypes. Observed TCR beta diversity per million T cells fell roughly linearly with age, and a significant reduction was already apparent by age about 36. Because profiling used bulk unsorted PBMCs, naive and antigen-experienced compartments could not be compared conclusively.

The method was 5' RACE. For sequencing, an Illumina HiSeq 2500 was employed. A second PCR of about 6 to 11 cycles was performed with a sample-barcoded 5' primer and a J-beta primer mix. Each TCR beta cDNA molecule received a unique molecular identifier from a template-switch 5' adaptor carrying 12 random nucleotides. Each sample yielded at least 2.5 million CDR3-containing paired-end reads. All of the RNA was converted into first-strand cDNA using the Mint cDNA synthesis kit, with a TRBC-specific oligonucleotide serving as the primer. Following uracil-DNA glycosylase treatment, a first 18-cycle PCR with universal primers M1SS and BC2_uni_R was performed on all cDNA. Regarding the original processing steps: For normalization, 1 million high-quality reads were randomly selected from each sample, with every read carrying a distinct molecular identifier. Reads with shared molecular identifiers were discarded instead of being binned into consensus sequences. CDR3 identification, clonotype clustering and error correction used MiTCR with a Q25 quality threshold and the strictest error-elimination algorithm. A nonparametric unseen species model with Euler transformation was used to estimate lower-bound total TCR beta diversity. TCRdb reanalyzed the raw reads on its own, using fastp at Q25 for trimming and MiXCR for clone calling, and kept in-frame beta chains. Every entry covers one CDR3 protein and lists the most common genes and DNA from its rows. These V and J calls rely on TCRdb rather than the paper's analysis. The sample includes under 1,100,000 distinct CDR3 sequences, with approximately 25% observed a single time. Approximately 0.71% of the sample goes to the ten largest clones.

Donors were approximately 42 systemically healthy Caucasian individuals from Russia aged 6 to 90 years. Roughly 10 milliliters of peripheral blood were collected from each donor into EDTA-treated Vacutainer tubes. PBMCs were isolated by Ficoll-Paque density-gradient centrifugation, with at least 7 million obtained per sample. Trizol reagent was used to extract total RNA from the PBMCs, yielding at least 5 micrograms per sample. The percentages of naive CD45RAhigh/CD27high T cells were determined by flow cytometry on a PBMC aliquot from every donor. For this clonotype: Its target antigen remains unknown. No much larger clone is present one base from it, and per-base qualities are unavailable.

The CDR3 spans 14 residues, from the cysteine through the phenylalanine. Only CDR3 DNA remains: 42 bases, in frame from the first base. V drops 5 bases and J drops 1 base, leaving 13 bases in between. Sequences SGHDT (CDR1) and YYEEEE (CDR2) are obtained from the germline V gene. These data were also filed under a second study, of T cells of mothers and their children. The second study, in turn, reports: Donors were nine systemically healthy Caucasian individuals: three mothers and their six children. cDNA synthesis used all of the extracted RNA, with 1.5 ug of RNA in each 15 ul reaction. In the second PCR, the M1S primer added sample barcodes and 2-4 random nucleotides. More than 8 million TCR beta CDR3 reads were obtained from each mother, and about 3 million reads were obtained from each child. Thymic selection shapes the output of TCR recombination in a similar way in related and unrelated pairs, and inherited differences have a minor effect. Normalized repertoire overlap in related mother-child pairs was always slightly higher than in unrelated mother-child pairs, but the difference was never significant. Persistent microchimeric T cell clones were not detected, at a sensitivity of about 99 clones per million clonotypes. Deep NGS was used in the study to compare the TCR beta repertoires of mothers and children and to look for features that separate related mother-child pairs from unrelated individuals. On average, the children were about 10 +/- 4 years old, while the mothers were about 37 +/- 4 years old. After adapters were ligated using NEBNext reagents, the libraries underwent 100+100 nt paired-end sequencing on an Illumina HiSeq 2000. Mother and child libraries were prepared a month apart and sequenced in separate runs to prevent cross-contamination. For each donor, somewhere between about 450,000 and 2,200,000 distinct TCR beta clonotypes were identified. Naive TCR beta clonotypes were estimated from low-frequency clonotypes matched to each donor's FACS-determined naive share, without sorting.

Sequencing was carried out using blood. The clonotype originates from a girl aged 2 to 10 in good health. The chain is assembled from TRBV5-6 and TRBJ2-7, with the D gene call left open. The nucleotides are TGTGCCAGCAGTAGGTACGGCGTGTCCTACGAGCAGTACTTC. The encoded protein is CASSRYGVSYEQYF. When the CDR3 is completed using the reference TRBV5-6 and TRBJ2-7 genes on either side, the full variable domain is DAGVTQSPTHLIKTRGQQVTLRCSPKSGHDTVSWYQQALGQGPQFIFQYYEEEERQRGNFPDRFSGHQFPNYSSELNVNALLLGDSALYLCASSRYGVSYEQYFGPGTRLTVT.